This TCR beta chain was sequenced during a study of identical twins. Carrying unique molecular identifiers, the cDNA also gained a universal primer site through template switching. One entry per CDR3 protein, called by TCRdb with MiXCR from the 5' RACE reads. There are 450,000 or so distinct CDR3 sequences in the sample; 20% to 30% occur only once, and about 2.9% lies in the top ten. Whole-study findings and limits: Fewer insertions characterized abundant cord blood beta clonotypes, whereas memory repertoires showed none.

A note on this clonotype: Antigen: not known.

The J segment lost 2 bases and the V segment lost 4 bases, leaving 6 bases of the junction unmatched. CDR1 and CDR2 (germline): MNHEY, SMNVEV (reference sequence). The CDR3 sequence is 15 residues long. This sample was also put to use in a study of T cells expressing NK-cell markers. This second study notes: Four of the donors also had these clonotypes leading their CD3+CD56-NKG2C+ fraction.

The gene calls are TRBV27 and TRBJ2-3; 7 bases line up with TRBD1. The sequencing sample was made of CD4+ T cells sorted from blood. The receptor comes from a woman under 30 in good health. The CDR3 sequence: CASSSRDRVTDTQYF. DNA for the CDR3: TGTGCCAGCAGTTCCCGCGACAGGGTCACAGATACGCAGTATTTT.